This entry lists 2 T cell receptor beta chains sequenced from one sample in a study of blood T cell repertoires in COVID-19 (dated by TCRdb to between 2020 and 2021). Receptor libraries were prepared by the immunoSEQ multiplex PCR assay. The table was pulled from immuneACCESS by TCRdb, which kept in-frame rearrangements only. Such tables lose some clones; where checked, under half of the loss comes from unresolved V genes, and the rest has no known cause. The sample records about 400,000 clones, approximately 85% of which are singletons. Around 1.9% of the sample is held by the ten biggest clonotypes. Sequencing was done on a sample of PBMCs or T cells enriched from blood (not recorded which). These receptors were obtained from a woman aged 40 to 50 with acute COVID-19.

This chain connects TRBV23-1 to TRBJ2-1; 12 bases match TRBD2. TRBV23-1 is noted as an ORF with a role that remains uncertain. The CDR3 loop spans 19 amino acids. V trimming: 0 bases; J trimming: 0 bases; junction bases outside the gene matches: 6. The CDR3, as DNA: TGCGCCAGCAGTCAATCGAGGCCTAGCGGGGGGGGCTCCTACAATGAGCAGTTCTTC. Protein: CASSQSRPSGGGSYNEQFF.

This chain uses TRBV30 with TRBJ1-2, with 7 bases that match TRBD1. Per the germline V gene, CDR1 is GTSNPN and CDR2 is SVGIG (reference sequence). With V trimmed by 4 bases and J by 7 bases, 9 bases remained unmatched. The CDR3 totals 13 residues. The DNA of the CDR3 is TGTGCCTGGACTACGCCCGACAGGGCTGGCTACACCTTC. The encoded protein is CAWTTPDRAGYTF.